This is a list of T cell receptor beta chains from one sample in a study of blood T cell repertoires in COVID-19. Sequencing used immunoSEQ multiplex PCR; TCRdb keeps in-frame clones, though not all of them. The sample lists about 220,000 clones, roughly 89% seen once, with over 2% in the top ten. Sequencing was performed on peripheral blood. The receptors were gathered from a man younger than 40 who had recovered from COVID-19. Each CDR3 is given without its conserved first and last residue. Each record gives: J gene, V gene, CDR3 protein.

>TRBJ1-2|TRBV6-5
ASSYLRGSDGYT
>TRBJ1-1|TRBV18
ASSRAKTGTNTEAF
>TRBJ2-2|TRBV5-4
ASSTEKGRNTGELF
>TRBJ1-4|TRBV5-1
ASSPRQGPATNEKLF
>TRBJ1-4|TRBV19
ASSTLSPREKLF
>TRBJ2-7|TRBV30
AWSVQGASYEQY
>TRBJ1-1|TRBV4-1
ASSPRDRVVGVNTEAF
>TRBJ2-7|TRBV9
ASSVASGMIYEQY
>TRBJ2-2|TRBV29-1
SVDSRARGELF
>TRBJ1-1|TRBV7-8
ASSLAVTNTEAF
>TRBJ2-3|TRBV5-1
ASSLSLPDTQY
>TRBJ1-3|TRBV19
ASSPQGIGNTIY
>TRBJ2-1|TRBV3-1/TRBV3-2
ASSQDYSQGLYNEQF
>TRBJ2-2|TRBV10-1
ASSEIPGNTGELF
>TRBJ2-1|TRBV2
ASSSGGYNEQF
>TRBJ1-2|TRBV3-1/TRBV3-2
ASSPGSSYGYT
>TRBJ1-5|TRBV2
ASSGTVSNQPQH
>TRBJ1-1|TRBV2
ASSEELPTEAF
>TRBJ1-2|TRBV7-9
ASSPWGGYYGYT
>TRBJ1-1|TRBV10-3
AISGPGGVNTEAF
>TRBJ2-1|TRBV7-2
ASSPGQGNNEQF
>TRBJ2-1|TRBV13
ASMSPPPRSEQF
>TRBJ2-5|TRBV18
ASSPPLGQGDEETQY
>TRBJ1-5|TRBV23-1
ARTPPGGRAVLRGQPQH
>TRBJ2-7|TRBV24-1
ATSRGGPYEQY
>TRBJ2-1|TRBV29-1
STSEGSYNEQF
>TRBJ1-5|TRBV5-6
ASSLAGSGNQPQH
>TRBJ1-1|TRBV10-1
ASSENSQGDTEAF
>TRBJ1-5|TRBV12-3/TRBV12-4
ASSFDQPQH
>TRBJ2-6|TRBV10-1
ASSLGAHSGANVLT
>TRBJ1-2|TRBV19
ASRGPGQGGIGYT
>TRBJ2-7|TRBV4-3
ASSQVVGAHEQY
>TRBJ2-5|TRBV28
ASSLWGLGGETQY
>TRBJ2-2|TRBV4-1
ASSANLVAGELF
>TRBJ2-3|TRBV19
ASNPLAGGPKTDTQY
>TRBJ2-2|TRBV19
ASSQGAPGELF
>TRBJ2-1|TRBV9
ASSASQGLALSYNEQF
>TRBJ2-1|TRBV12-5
ASGLVQSGGSSYNEQF
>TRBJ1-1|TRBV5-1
ASSGGQNTEAF
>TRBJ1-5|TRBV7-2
ASGQTGYSNQPQH
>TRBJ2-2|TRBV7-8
ASRTGTSGRSSTGELF
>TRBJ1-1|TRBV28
ASSSAQFKAF
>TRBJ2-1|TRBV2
ASWGQGYYNEQF
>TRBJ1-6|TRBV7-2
ASSLIWENNSPLH
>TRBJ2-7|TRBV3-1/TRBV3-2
ASSLGPGQGIHEQY
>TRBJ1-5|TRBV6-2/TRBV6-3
ASSRGGGDRVQPQH
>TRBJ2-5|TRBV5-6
ASSSGTAQETQY
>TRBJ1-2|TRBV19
ASIPGGGSFNYGYT
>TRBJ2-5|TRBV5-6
ASGGTGEEETQY
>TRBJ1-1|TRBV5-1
ASSLDRVSGNTEAF
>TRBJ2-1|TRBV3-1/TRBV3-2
ASSHPGEDNEQF
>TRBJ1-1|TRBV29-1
SAGQKMNTEAF
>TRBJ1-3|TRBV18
ASSPSPGFSGNTIY
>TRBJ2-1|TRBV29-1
SVGGGGYNEQF